These 3 T cell receptor beta chains share one sample of origin, sequenced in a study of blood T cell repertoires in COVID-19. The data were produced by immunoSEQ multiplex PCR, yet TCRdb's version contains in-frame clones alone and is incomplete. The sample carries around 300,000 clones, less than 85% recorded once. Sequencing was carried out using PBMCs or T cells enriched from blood (not recorded which). All receptors come from a woman between 50 and 59 years old who had recovered from COVID-19.

The rearrangement links TRBV30 to TRBJ2-7; unclear D gene. Trimming took off 0 bases at V and 6 bases at J, with 9 bases between the two ends. This CDR3 spans 12 amino acids. Per germline, CDR1 GTSNPN and CDR2 SVGIG (reference sequence). In nucleotides, the CDR3 is TGTGCCTGGAGTGTATTTATGAGCGAGCAGTACTTC. It codes for CAWSVFMSEQYF. The whole variable domain, remainder taken from reference TRBV30 and TRBJ2-7, is SQTIHQWPATLVQPVGSPLSLECTVEGTSNPNLYWYRQAAGRGLQLLFYSVGIGQISSEVPQNLSASRPQDRQFILSSKKLLLSDSGFYLCAWSVFMSEQYFGPGTRLTVT.

At least ten counts were recorded for this clone. The chain combines TRBV11-2 with TRBJ1-1, with TRBD1 identical over 7 bases. The CDR3 contains 14 residues. V lost 0 bases, J lost 5 bases, and 3 bases stayed unmatched. CDR1 is SGHAT, CDR2 FQNNGV, per germline. CDR3 DNA sequence: TGTGCCAGCAGCTTAGAGGCAGGGGGGACTGAAGCTTTCTTT. It specifies CASSLEAGGTEAFF.

The chain uses TRBV2 and TRBJ1-4; TRBD1 matches 9 bases. Trimming took 10 bases from V and 0 from J; bases not matched to a gene: 12. There are 17 residues in the CDR3. CDR1 is SNHLY and CDR2 is FYNNEI in the germline V gene. The chain's CDR3 is CATGQGTLLATNEKLFF. The CDR3 region has the DNA TGTGCCACCGGACAGGGGACCCTGTTAGCAACTAATGAAAAACTGTTTTTT.